This T cell receptor beta chain was identified during a study of cytomegalovirus exposure and HLA in healthy donors. Study results and limitations: Apparent HLA restriction characterized most CMV-associated TCR beta chains in a later analysis. Researchers reported in a later analysis that common viral pathogens appeared linked to several top clusters.

Researchers ran the PCR with 60 Vbeta and 13 Jbeta primers. Data came from immunoSEQ multiplex PCR; TCRdb stores just in-frame clones and leaves some out. The table records 150,000 to 200,000 clones, 78% of them present only once. Germline V gene lookup returns CDR1 MGHRA and CDR2 YSYEKL. Trimming left V 1 base short and J 3 bases short, with 9 bases between. This CDR3 comprises 15 residues. In the case of this clone: Its antigen is unknown.

Material for sequencing was PBMCs. This chain uses TRBV4-1 with TRBJ1-4; D is uncertain. This TCR was sampled from a female donor in good health and CMV-seronegative. This chain's CDR3 is CASSQVTVANEKLFF. The CDR3 DNA follows: TGCGCCAGCAGCCAAGTTACAGTGGCTAATGAAAAACTGTTTTTT.